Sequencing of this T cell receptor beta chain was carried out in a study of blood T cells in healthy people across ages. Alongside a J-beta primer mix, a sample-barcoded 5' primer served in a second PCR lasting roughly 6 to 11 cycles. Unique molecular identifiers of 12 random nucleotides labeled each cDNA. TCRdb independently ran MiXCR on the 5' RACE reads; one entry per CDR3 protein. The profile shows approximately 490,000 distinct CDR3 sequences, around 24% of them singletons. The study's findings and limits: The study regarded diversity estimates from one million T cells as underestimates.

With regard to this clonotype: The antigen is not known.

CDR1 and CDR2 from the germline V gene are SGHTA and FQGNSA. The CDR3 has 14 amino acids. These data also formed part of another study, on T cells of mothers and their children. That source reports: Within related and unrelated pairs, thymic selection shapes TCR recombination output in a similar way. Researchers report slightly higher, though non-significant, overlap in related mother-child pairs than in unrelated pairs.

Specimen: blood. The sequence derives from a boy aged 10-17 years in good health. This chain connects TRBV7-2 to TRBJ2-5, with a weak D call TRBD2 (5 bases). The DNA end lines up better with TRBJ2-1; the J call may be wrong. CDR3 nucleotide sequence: TGTGCCAGCAGCTTAGTACTAGAGGTCAATGAGCAGTTCTTC. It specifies CASSLVLEVNEQFF.